This T cell receptor (beta chain) is drawn from a study of blood T cell repertoires in COVID-19. V dropped 0 bases and J dropped 4 bases, with 12 bases sitting between them. Germline CDR1 reads MGHRA; CDR2 reads YSYEKL. The CDR3 spans 15 residues. Those enrolled, adults aged roughly 18 to 100 years, came from about two dozen US areas. Per the original methods: Scientists estimated how many nucleated cells there were by amplifying reference gene primers. Generated by immunoSEQ multiplex PCR, the TCRdb table keeps only in-frame clones and is missing some. Clonal size and the V and J genes are those of that table, whereas D and trimming came from the DNA. The sample carries 150,000 to 200,000 clones, 88% recorded once.

The rearrangement joins TRBV4-1 to TRBJ1-1, with D maybe TRBD1 (5 bases). The specimen was PBMCs or T cells enriched from blood (not recorded which). The TCR comes from a woman in her late teens or twenties who had recovered from COVID-19. CDR3 DNA sequence: TGCGCCAGCAGCCAAGATTCGCGGGGGGGCACTGAAGCTTTCTTT. Protein sequence: CASSQDSRGGTEAFF.